Below are 18 T cell receptor beta chains sequenced from a single sample in a study of beta chain features in type 1 diabetes. Reverse transcription of all isolated RNA meant that expressed TCRB transcripts were sequenced. Method: immunoSEQ multiplex PCR; TCRdb's copy keeps in-frame clones and lacks some. Of under 450,000 clones listed, about 14% are singletons. The sequencing input was naive CD4+ T cells from blood. These TCRs come from a woman aged 18-29 years in good health.

A few counts support this clone. The V call is TRBV2, the J call TRBJ2-7; weak D call: TRBD1 (6 bases). Germline V gene lookup returns CDR1 SNHLY and CDR2 FYNNEI. CDR3 size: 13 residues. Trimming removed 7 bases from V and 2 bases from J, with 12 bases in between. CDR3 nucleotide sequence: TGTGCCAGCATCACAGGGTCTCCCTACGAGCAGTACTTC. This codes for CASITGSPYEQYF.

This clone was observed a handful of times. The chain couples TRBV5-1 to TRBJ2-5; 8 nucleotides align to TRBD2. In germline, CDR1 is SGHRS, CDR2 YFSETQ. The CDR3 runs to 17 residues. The ends lost 2 bases at V and 5 bases at J; junction bases unmatched: 14. The CDR3 protein is CASSFNSGAGETETQYF. The CDR3 nucleotides read TGCGCCAGCAGCTTCAACTCGGGAGCGGGAGAAACGGAGACCCAGTACTTC.

The chain couples TRBV2 to TRBJ2-5, with 12 bases identical to TRBD1. The CDR3 contains 16 residues. Germline trimming cut 2 bases from V and 5 bases from J; bases unmatched to any gene: 6. The germline CDR1 and CDR2 sequences are SNHLY and FYNNEI. The CDR3: CASSEFGTGGLETQYF. The DNA for the CDR3 is TGTGCCAGCAGTGAATTTGGGACAGGGGGCCTGGAGACCCAGTACTTC.

This clone has just a few counts. V is TRBV28 and J is TRBJ2-7; D is unclear. The CDR3 is made up of 13 amino acids. In germline, CDR1 is MDHEN, CDR2 SYDVKM. V dropped 5 bases and J dropped 2 bases, with 10 bases sitting between them. CDR3 region: CASSDAVPYEQYF. The CDR3 DNA sequence: TGTGCCAGCAGTGATGCGGTTCCCTACGAGCAGTACTTC.

The V gene is TRBV7-8, the J gene TRBJ2-3, with TRBD2 identical over 7 bases. J was trimmed by 3 bases and V by 5 bases; bases with no gene match: 11. Germline CDR1 and CDR2: SGHVS and FQNEAQ. This CDR3 comprises 16 residues. CDR3: CASSPLRGSTTDTQYF. CDR3 nucleotide sequence: TGTGCCAGCAGCCCCCTTCGCGGGAGCACTACAGATACGCAGTATTTT.

On this clone: Other DNA sequences in this specimen translate into the identical CDR3. The chain employs TRBV29-1 and TRBJ2-1, with 10 bases identical to TRBD2. J lost 2 bases, V lost 5 bases, and 0 bases had no gene match. CDR1 and CDR2 (germline): SQVTM, ANQGSEA. The CDR3 is 13 residues long. The CDR3 DNA is TGCAGCGTTAGCGGGAGGGCCTACAATGAGCAGTTCTTC. This codes for CSVSGRAYNEQFF.

The J gene is TRBJ2-1, the V gene TRBV30; no clear D. CDR1 is GTSNPN, CDR2 SVGIG, per germline (reference sequence). Trimming stripped 2 bases from V and 7 bases from J, with 9 bases between. The CDR3 loop spans 12 amino acids. The chain's CDR3 is CAWSRDKNEQFF. The CDR3 nucleotides are TGTGCCTGGAGTAGAGATAAGAATGAGCAGTTCTTC.

V is TRBV29-1 and J is TRBJ1-2; D is unresolved. This CDR3 contains 12 residues. V was pared by 4 bases and J by 7 bases, with 13 bases between. Looked up from germline, CDR1 is SQVTM and CDR2 is ANQGSEA. The CDR3 loop reads CSVGPAGSGYTF. The CDR3 DNA reads as TGCAGCGTTGGACCCGCGGGAAGTGGCTACACCTTC.

V gene TRBV15 combines with J gene TRBJ1-2; TRBD1 is a possible D gene (6 bases). Germline V CDR1 and CDR2: LNHNV, YYDKDF (reference sequence). The CDR3 is made up of 12 amino acids. V lost 6 bases to trimming and J lost 5 bases, with 10 bases between them. CDR3 in DNA: TGTGCCACCAGGACAGGTGATTATGGCTACACCTTC. This translates into CATRTGDYGYTF.

On this clone itself: This CDR3 is also generated by other DNA sequences in the sample. Written as DNA, the CDR3 is TGTGCCAGCAGTTTAGCGAGCGGTTCCTACGAGCAGTACTTC. Protein product: CASSLASGSYEQYF. V gene TRBV28 combines with J gene TRBJ2-7; tentatively, D is TRBD2 (5 bases). V gave up 2 bases and J gave up 1 base, with 9 bases separating them. The germline V gene has CDR1 MDHEN and CDR2 SYDVKM. The CDR3 consists of 14 residues. Combining the CDR3 with reference TRBV28 and TRBJ2-7 gives the whole variable domain DVKVTQSSRYLVKRTGEKVFLECVQDMDHENMFWYRQDPGLGLRLIYFSYDVKMKEKGDIPEGYSVSREKKERFSLILESASTNQTSMYLCASSLASGSYEQYFGPGTRLTVT.

V is TRBV7-2 and J is TRBJ1-4, with a tentative D call TRBD1 (6 bases). This CDR3 comprises 17 residues. Trimming cost V 8 bases and J 0 bases, with 19 bases left between them. Germline values: CDR1 SGHTA, CDR2 FQGNSA. The chain's CDR3 is CASSLRGIAATNEKLFF. The CDR3 DNA reads TGTGCCAGCTCTTTAAGGGGGATTGCGGCAACTAATGAAAAACTGTTTTTT.

This clone was counted a few times. This sequence joins TRBV9 and TRBJ1-1; D perhaps matches TRBD1 (5 bases). CDR1 and CDR2 from the germline V gene are SGDLS and YYNGEE. Trimming removed 8 bases from V and 11 bases from J, with 13 bases in between. The CDR3 runs 10 residues. The CDR3 coding sequence is TGTGCCAGTGGGGCCTCCTCCGCTTTCTTT. This sequence encodes CASGASSAFF.

This clone was observed a handful of times. This sequence joins TRBV19 and TRBJ2-7; tentative D call: TRBD2 (6 bases). The germline gives CDR1 LNHDA, CDR2 SQIVND (reference sequence). The length of the CDR3 is 15 residues. Trimming removed 4 bases at V and 2 bases at J, with 15 bases between. DNA for the CDR3: TGTGCCAGTAGTAAGTTGGCAGGAGGGACCTACGAGCAGTACTTC. It yields the protein CASSKLAGGTYEQYF. The complete variable domain, with remaining parts taken from reference TRBV19 and TRBJ2-7, reads DGGITQSPKYLFRKEGQNVTLSCEQNLNHDAMYWYRQDPGQGLRLIYYSQIVNDFQKGDIAEGYSVSREKKESFPLTVTSAQKNPTAFYLCASSKLAGGTYEQYFGPGTRLTVT.

This clone has more than one count but fewer than ten. The chain uses TRBV30 and TRBJ2-7; 9 nucleotides match TRBD1. The CDR3 sequence is 14 residues long. The V and J ends lost 0 bases and 3 bases, in that order; junction bases with no gene match: 3. Germline V lookup: CDR1 GTSNPN, CDR2 SVGIG (reference sequence). CDR3 nucleotides: TGTGCCTGGAGTGTAAAGACAGGGGGCTACGAGCAGTACTTC. As protein: CAWSVKTGGYEQYF.

The chain combines TRBV9 with TRBJ2-1; D is possibly TRBD2 (6 bases). The CDR3 has 15 amino acids. The germline V and J ends were trimmed by 5 bases and 2 bases, with 14 bases remaining between them. Germline lookup yields CDR1 SGDLS and CDR2 YYNGEE. The CDR3, as DNA: TGTGCCAGCAGGTATACGGGAGAAGCCTACAATGAGCAGTTCTTC. Translating gives CASRYTGEAYNEQFF.

The CDR3 DNA reads as TGCGCCAGCAGCCCGGGACATTCTTCCTCTGGAAACACCATATATTTT. Amino acids: CASSPGHSSSGNTIYF. The V gene is TRBV5-1, the J gene TRBJ1-3; D possibly corresponds to TRBD1 (6 bases). Trimming removed 4 bases from V and 0 bases from J, with 14 bases in between. Germline V CDR1 and CDR2: SGHRS, YFSETQ. This CDR3 is built from 16 residues.

The chain links TRBV16 to TRBJ1-4; D remains ambiguous. This CDR3 comprises 12 residues. In germline, CDR1 is KGHSY, CDR2 FQNENV. V was shortened by 4 bases and J by 8 bases, with 8 bases between the two germline ends. The CDR3 here is CASSPSREKLFF. CDR3 DNA sequence: TGTGCCAGCAGCCCTAGCCGGGAAAAACTGTTTTTT. The variable domain in full, completed from reference TRBV16 and TRBJ1-4, reads GEEVAQTPKHLVRGEGQKAKLYCAPIKGHSYVFWYQQVLKNEFKFLISFQNENVFDETGMPKERFSAKCLPNSPCSLEIQATKLEDSAVYFCASSPSREKLFFGSGTQLSVL.

This clone was picked up a small number of times. This chain uses TRBV28 with TRBJ2-7; D is unclear. CDR1 and CDR2 from the germline V gene are MDHEN and SYDVKM. V was shortened by 3 bases and J by 0 bases, with 15 bases between the two germline ends. CDR3 length equals 16 residues. The CDR3 DNA is TGTGCCAGCAGTTTCGTTGGGCCACAAACCTCCTACGAGCAGTACTTC. Encoded protein: CASSFVGPQTSYEQYF. The full variable domain, completed using reference TRBV28 and TRBJ2-7, is DVKVTQSSRYLVKRTGEKVFLECVQDMDHENMFWYRQDPGLGLRLIYFSYDVKMKEKGDIPEGYSVSREKKERFSLILESASTNQTSMYLCASSFVGPQTSYEQYFGPGTRLTVT.